The 20 T cell receptor beta chains below were found in one sample sequenced in a study of CD4+ T cells in melanoma. Profiling relied on immunoSEQ multiplex PCR, and the TCRdb table lists in-frame clones only, not all of them. The sample yields roughly 120,000 clones, 92% seen once. The sample was peripheral blood. These receptors were taken from a human donor with melanoma.

This clone was observed a single time. The chain combines TRBV11-2 with TRBJ2-5, with 10 bases fitting TRBD2. J lost 1 base, V lost 5 bases, and 4 bases had no gene match. CDR1 is SGHAT and CDR2 is FQNNGV in the germline V gene. The CDR3 extends over 15 amino acids. DNA for the CDR3: TGTGCCAGCAGCCTGAGCGGGAGGGCCCAAGAGACCCAGTACTTC. It is translated as CASSLSGRAQETQYF.

The CDR3 nucleotides are TGCAGCGTTGAAGATCTGGAGGGAGAGAACCGGGATGAGCAGTTCTTC. Protein sequence: CSVEDLEGENRDEQFF. This sequence joins TRBV29-1 and TRBJ2-1; tentative D call: TRBD2 (6 bases). Trimming cost V 0 bases and J 8 bases, with 20 bases left between them. The CDR3 is 16 amino acids. Germline V gene sequence: CDR1 SQVTM, CDR2 ANQGSEA.

This clone showed up just once. The rearrangement uses TRBV7-2 and TRBJ2-5, with D maybe TRBD1 (6 bases). Germline values: CDR1 SGHTA, CDR2 FQGNSA. With 4 bases removed from V and 5 bases from J, the gap between germline ends came to 14 bases. This CDR3 is 14 amino acids long. CDR3 sequence reads: CASSSLGARETQYF. The CDR3, as DNA: TGTGCCAGCAGCTCCCTGGGGGCAAGGGAGACCCAGTACTTC.

The chain has TRBV25-1 and TRBJ1-6, with unresolved D. Trimming pared 7 bases from V and 0 bases from J, leaving 7 bases between. The CDR3 consists of 14 residues. The V gene's germline CDR1 is MGHDK and CDR2 SYGVNS. CDR3 DNA: TGTGCCAGCACCGAGAGCTCCTATAATTCACCCCTCCACTTT. Translation gives CASTESSYNSPLHF.

This chain links TRBV6-5 with TRBJ2-6; D not resolved. The V gene's germline CDR1 is MNHEY and CDR2 SVGAGI. Trimming shortened V by 5 bases and J by 0 bases, and 8 bases separated the two germline ends. The CDR3 runs 15 residues. DNA of the CDR3: TGTGCCAGCAGTACCAGGAACTCTGGGGCCAACGTCCTGACTTTC. As protein: CASSTRNSGANVLTF.

CDR3 protein: CASSQRIYEQYF. CDR3 in DNA: TGTGCCAGCAGCCAACGGATCTACGAGCAGTACTTC. The V and J genes are TRBV14 and TRBJ2-7; no reliable D call. Trimming stripped 2 bases from V and 3 bases from J, with 5 bases between. Germline values: CDR1 SGHDN, CDR2 FVKESK. The CDR3 is 12 amino acids.

V gene TRBV11-3 combines with J gene TRBJ1-1; D not certain. From germline, CDR1 is SGHNT and CDR2 YENEEA. The CDR3 spans 13 residues. V was pared by 1 base and J by 9 bases, with 12 bases between. DNA for the CDR3: TGTGCCAGCAGCTTAGGGCAGCGTTCAAAAGCTTTCTTT. As protein: CASSLGQRSKAFF. The entire variable domain, with the rest obtained from reference TRBV11-3 and TRBJ1-1, is as follows: EAGVVQSPRYKIIEKKQPVAFWCNPISGHNTLYWYLQNLGQGPELLIRYENEEAVDDSQLPKDRFSAERLKGVDSTLKIQPAELGDSAVYLCASSLGQRSKAFFGQGTRLTVV.

This clone was counted once. The chain recombines TRBV19 with TRBJ2-7, with 8 bases lining up with TRBD2. V shed 5 bases and J 7 bases; nucleotides not matched to a gene: 10. The germline V gene encodes CDR1 LNHDA and CDR2 SQIVND (reference sequence). The CDR3 runs 14 residues. CDR3 sequence: CASSWSSGKAEQYF. CDR3 coding DNA: TGTGCCAGTAGTTGGAGTAGCGGGAAGGCTGAGCAGTACTTC.

This sequence joins TRBV19 and TRBJ2-5; D perhaps matches TRBD2 (7 bases). CDR1 is LNHDA, CDR2 SQIVND, per germline (reference sequence). Trimming took off 0 bases at V and 0 bases at J, with 14 bases between the two ends. CDR3 length equals 17 residues. The DNA of the CDR3 is TGTGCCAGTAGTATAGATCTAGGGGGGGCGTACCAAGAGACCCAGTACTTC. Protein sequence: CASSIDLGGAYQETQYF. The whole variable domain, filled in from reference TRBV19 and TRBJ2-5, reads DGGITQSPKYLFRKEGQNVTLSCEQNLNHDAMYWYRQDPGQGLRLIYYSQIVNDFQKGDIAEGYSVSREKKESFPLTVTSAQKNPTAFYLCASSIDLGGAYQETQYFGPGTRLLVL.

The DNA for the CDR3 is TGCGCCAGCAGCCAAGGGGGAGCGGGACAAGAGACCCAGTACTTC. Residues: CASSQGGAGQETQYF. The chain couples TRBV4-1 to TRBJ2-5; 7 bases match TRBD2. This CDR3 region has 15 residues. V was pared by 1 base and J by 2 bases, with 4 bases of the junction left unmatched. Germline V gives CDR1 MGHRA, CDR2 YSYEKL.

The J gene is TRBJ2-1, the V gene TRBV5-5; D tentatively reads TRBD1 or TRBD2 (6 bases each). Trimming cost V 5 bases and J 0 bases, with 9 bases left between them. This CDR3 is 14 amino acids long. Looked up from germline, CDR1 is SGHKS and CDR2 is YYEKEE (reference sequence). CDR3 region: CASREGGSYNEQFF. For the CDR3, the DNA is TGTGCCAGCAGGGAGGGGGGCTCCTACAATGAGCAGTTCTTC.

The rearrangement links TRBV11-3 to TRBJ2-1; no firm D call. CDR3 length: 16 residues. V was pared by 1 base and J by 7 bases, with 17 bases between. CDR1 and CDR2 from the germline V gene are SGHNT and YENEEA. CDR3 coding DNA: TGTGCCAGCAGCTTAGGGATAGCCCGCCGCCAGAATGAGCAGTTCTTC. Its translation is CASSLGIARRQNEQFF.

V gene TRBV5-1 combines with J gene TRBJ2-3; no clear D gene. The germline V gene has CDR1 SGHRS and CDR2 YFSETQ. The length of the CDR3 is 15 residues. Between the trimmed V and J ends, which lost 2 bases and 2 bases, there was a span of 12 bases. The DNA of the CDR3 is TGCGCCAGCAGCTTAGTGACGGCAGACACAGATACGCAGTATTTT. It encodes CASSLVTADTDTQYF.

J is TRBJ1-2 and V is TRBV5-1; 8 nucleotides line up with TRBD1. There are 14 residues in the CDR3. J gave up 6 bases and V 0 bases, and 4 bases lay outside the gene matches. Germline CDR1 is SGHRS and CDR2 is YFSETQ. The CDR3 DNA reads as TGCGCCAGCAGCTTGGATTACAGGGGGGATGGCTACACCTTC. Protein sequence: CASSLDYRGDGYTF.

CDR3 amino acids: CASSPEGGPSSSGNTIYF. The CDR3 bases are TGTGCCAGCTCACCTGAGGGGGGTCCGTCCTCCTCTGGAAACACCATATATTTT. The chain joins TRBV18 to TRBJ1-3, with TRBD1 as a possible D gene (6 bases). CDR1 and CDR2 from the germline V gene are KGHSH and LQKENI. Trimming stripped 3 bases from V and 0 bases from J, with 18 bases between. CDR3 length: 18 residues.

V and J are TRBV2 and TRBJ2-2; no clear D. CDR1 is SNHLY, CDR2 FYNNEI, per germline. Trimming left V 1 base short and J 8 bases short, with 2 bases between. The CDR3 consists of 11 residues. The CDR3 DNA reads TGTGCCAGCAGTGAAGGTGGGGAGCTGTTTTTT. Amino acids: CASSEGGELFF.

The rearrangement joins TRBV7-2 to TRBJ2-7, with no clear D. Germline V gene lookup returns CDR1 SGHTA and CDR2 FQGNSA. V was shortened by 5 bases and J by 6 bases, with 14 bases between the two germline ends. The CDR3 is 13 amino acids. CDR3 sequence reads: CASSRSHSSEQYF. The CDR3 DNA follows: TGTGCCAGCAGCAGAAGCCATTCTAGCGAGCAGTACTTC.

This chain links TRBV29-1 with TRBJ2-7; D remains ambiguous. V was clipped by 7 bases and J by 0 bases, with 16 bases between them. This CDR3 region has 14 residues. Germline V gene sequence: CDR1 SQVTM, CDR2 ANQGSEA. CDR3 sequence reads: CSAYTAGPSYEQYF. The DNA for the CDR3 is TGCAGCGCCTACACGGCAGGTCCCTCCTACGAGCAGTACTTC.

The V call is TRBV4-3, the J call TRBJ2-1, with TRBD1 matching 7 bases. The CDR3 length is 17 residues. Germline lookup yields CDR1 LGHNA and CDR2 YSLEER. V shed 0 bases, J shed 3 bases, and the junction held 8 bases outside the gene matches. CDR3 amino acids: CASSQEVRQGRYNEQFF. The CDR3 DNA sequence: TGCGCCAGCAGCCAAGAAGTTAGACAGGGTCGCTACAATGAGCAGTTCTTC.

The genes are TRBV5-8 and TRBJ2-2; weak D call: TRBD1 (6 bases). V was clipped by 4 bases and J by 8 bases, with 12 bases between them. Germline-derived CDR1 and CDR2 are SGHTS and YDEGEE. The CDR3 has 13 amino acids. CDR3 nucleotide sequence: TGTGCCAGCAGCCGCCGGACAGTTGGGGAGCTGTTTTTT. Encoded protein: CASSRRTVGELFF.